These 18 T cell receptor beta chains were all obtained from the same sample, sequenced in a study of CD8 T cells in ankylosing spondylitis. TCRdb ran MiXCR on the 5' RACE reads and lists one entry per CDR3 protein. The profile shows just under 550,000 distinct CDR3 sequences, 12% of them singletons. No antigen has been identified for these receptors. Broader study findings: Typical of ankylosing spondylitis blood, it appeared, was a TCR beta motif of under 10 highly homologous variants.

Material: blood, either unsorted or a sorted T cell fraction (not recorded which). The receptors stem from a male donor with ankylosing spondylitis.

This clonotype showed up just a few times. The rearrangement links TRBV6-1 to TRBJ2-2, with D maybe TRBD2 (5 bases). V dropped 2 bases and J dropped 3 bases, with 7 bases sitting between them. The germline V gene encodes CDR1 MNHNS and CDR2 SASEGT. The CDR3 runs 14 residues. In DNA, the CDR3 is TGTGCCAGCAGTGAAAGAGGGTACACCGGGGAGCTGTTTTTT. Amino acid sequence: CASSERGYTGELFF.

The chain's CDR3 is CSAGDGWGAQPQHF. CDR3 sequence (DNA): TGCAGTGCCGGGGATGGATGGGGGGCTCAGCCCCAGCATTTT. The V call is TRBV20-1, the J call TRBJ1-5, with a weak D call TRBD1 (6 bases). The V end was cut by 6 bases, the J end by 6 bases, with 18 bases between. CDR3 length: 14 amino acids. CDR1 is DFQATT and CDR2 is SNEGSKA in the germline V gene (reference sequence).

The chain couples TRBV24-1 to TRBJ1-4; 7 bases line up with TRBD1. Germline V gene data show CDR1 as KGHDR and CDR2 as SFDVKD. V dropped 2 bases and J dropped 4; count of bases not matched to a gene: 3. This CDR3 is 15 amino acids long. In DNA form, the CDR3 reads TGTGCCACCAGTGATTCGGCAGGGGGTAATGAAAAACTGTTTTTT. Translated, it gives CATSDSAGGNEKLFF.

This clonotype was observed a handful of times. The genes are TRBV20-1 and TRBJ2-5; D remains ambiguous. CDR1 and CDR2 (germline): DFQATT, SNEGSKA (reference sequence). V lost 6 bases to trimming and J lost 1 base, with 21 bases between them. The CDR3 is 16 amino acids. The CDR3 region has the DNA TGCAGTGCCGTCGATATGACCTCTCTGGGCCAAGAGACCCAGTACTTC. Translation: CSAVDMTSLGQETQYF.

The rearrangement links TRBV20-1 to TRBJ1-5, with D perhaps TRBD1 (6 bases). The CDR3 has 14 residues. Germline-derived CDR1 and CDR2 are DFQATT and SNEGSKA (reference sequence). V was clipped by 2 bases and J by 7 bases, with 15 bases between them. CDR3 loop: CSARRGADDQPQHF. The DNA of the CDR3 is TGCAGTGCTAGACGGGGGGCAGACGACCAGCCCCAGCATTTT.

The chain employs TRBV20-1 and TRBJ2-1; perhaps TRBD2 as D (5 bases). CDR1 and CDR2 (germline): DFQATT, SNEGSKA (reference sequence). The V end lost 3 bases, the J end lost 9 bases, and 12 bases lay between the germline ends. This CDR3 comprises 12 residues. CDR3 loop: CSARHPGFEQFF. In nucleotides, the CDR3 is TGCAGTGCTAGGCACCCGGGGTTTGAGCAGTTCTTC.

V and J are TRBV10-3 and TRBJ2-4; D is ambiguous. The CDR3 has 14 amino acids. V dropped 3 bases and J dropped 5 bases, with 11 bases sitting between them. The germline gives CDR1 ENHRY, CDR2 SYGVKD. This CDR3 reads CAISDSLDQNIQYF. CDR3 DNA sequence: TGTGCCATCAGTGACAGCCTGGACCAAAACATTCAGTACTTC.

This clonotype was detected only a few times. The V and J genes are TRBV6-1 and TRBJ2-3, with D perhaps matching TRBD1 or TRBD2 (5 bases each). V was cut by 6 bases and J by 1 base, with 20 bases left in between. The CDR3 is 17 amino acids. The germline gives CDR1 MNHNS, CDR2 SASEGT. CDR3 in amino acids: CASSPLDRRGGTDTQYF. In nucleotides, the CDR3 is TGTGCCAGCAGCCCCCTCGACCGGAGAGGGGGCACAGATACGCAGTATTTT.

The J gene is TRBJ2-1, the V gene TRBV27; 8 bases map to TRBD2. The CDR3 runs 15 residues. Per the germline V gene, CDR1 is MNHEY and CDR2 is SMNVEV (reference sequence). The V and J ends lost 4 bases and 8 bases, in that order; junction bases with no gene match: 10. The CDR3 sequence: CASSWGDGRADEQFF. The CDR3 bases are TGTGCCAGCAGTTGGGGTGACGGGAGGGCCGATGAGCAGTTCTTC.

The gene calls are TRBV7-9 and TRBJ2-3; D not resolved. This CDR3 spans 16 amino acids. Trimming removed 3 bases at V and 3 bases at J, with 16 bases between. Germline lookup yields CDR1 SEHNR and CDR2 FQNEAQ (reference sequence). CDR3 nucleotide sequence: TGTGCCAGCAGCTTTCCCCGTGCCCTAGGGACAGATACGCAGTATTTT. Translation: CASSFPRALGTDTQYF.

Many counts were recorded for this clonotype. In DNA form, the CDR3 reads TGTGCCAGCAGTTTCGAGAACTCCTACAATGAGCAGTTCTTC. Translated: CASSFENSYNEQFF. The chain links TRBV12-3 or TRBV12-4 to TRBJ2-1; no firm D call. Trimming removed 3 bases from V and 0 bases from J, with 6 bases in between. This CDR3 spans 14 amino acids.

This chain uses TRBV24-1 with TRBJ1-1; possibly TRBD1 for D (5 bases). Trimming took 4 bases from V and 8 from J, leaving 13 bases between them. This CDR3 has 13 amino acids. CDR1 is KGHDR, CDR2 SFDVKD, per germline. CDR3 coding DNA: TGTGCCACCAGTGACCCGGGACGCGCCGAAGCTTTCTTT. Protein sequence: CATSDPGRAEAFF.

This clonotype was counted many times. The rearrangement uses TRBV11-2 and TRBJ2-2, with a possible D match to TRBD2 (5 bases). V was cut by 5 bases and J by 0 bases, with 13 bases left in between. CDR1 and CDR2 (germline): SGHAT, FQNNGV. This CDR3 contains 16 residues. Here the CDR3 reads CASSHVGAANTGELFF. The CDR3, as DNA: TGTGCCAGCAGCCATGTGGGAGCGGCGAACACCGGGGAGCTGTTTTTT. Using reference TRBV11-2 and TRBJ2-2 for the parts outside the CDR3, the full variable domain is EAGVAQSPRYKIIEKRQSVAFWCNPISGHATLYWYQQILGQGPKLLIQFQNNGVVDDSQLPKDRFSAERLKGVDSTLKIQPAKLEDSAVYLCASSHVGAANTGELFFGEGSRLTVL.

The J gene is TRBJ1-1, the V gene TRBV29-1; 8 nucleotides agree with TRBD1. After removal of 3 bases from V and 3 bases from J, the junction contained 9 bases not matched to a gene. This CDR3 comprises 15 residues. Germline loops: CDR1 SQVTM, CDR2 ANQGSEA. This CDR3 reads CSVEGDRSMDTEAFF. CDR3 DNA: TGCAGCGTTGAGGGGGACAGGAGTATGGACACTGAAGCTTTCTTT.

There are a few counts of this clonotype. The V call is TRBV2, the J call TRBJ2-7; 8 nucleotides line up with TRBD2. Germline V lookup: CDR1 SNHLY, CDR2 FYNNEI. Unmatched junction bases numbered 8, after V lost 1 base and J lost 6 bases. The CDR3 covers 15 residues. The CDR3: CASSEEGAGESEQYF. The CDR3 DNA reads as TGTGCCAGCAGTGAAGAAGGAGCGGGAGAAAGCGAGCAGTACTTC. The full variable domain, in which reference TRBV2 and TRBJ2-7 provide the parts outside the CDR3, is EPEVTQTPSHQVTQMGQEVILRCVPISNHLYFYWYRQILGQKVEFLVSFYNNEISEKSEIFDDQFSVERPDGSNFTLKIRSTKLEDSAMYFCASSEEGAGESEQYFGPGTRLTVT.

This clonotype was observed at least ten times. The chain recombines TRBV9 with TRBJ2-1, with a tentative D call TRBD1 (5 bases). The CDR3 is 14 residues long. Germline values: CDR1 SGDLS, CDR2 YYNGEE. V was pared by 0 bases and J by 9 bases, with 13 bases between. This chain's CDR3 is CASSVGGFTIEQFF. In DNA, the CDR3 is TGTGCCAGCAGCGTAGGGGGCTTCACCATTGAGCAGTTCTTC.

This clonotype came up a few times. This chain connects TRBV20-1 to TRBJ1-3; D remains unclear. CDR1 is DFQATT, CDR2 SNEGSKA, per germline (reference sequence). The CDR3 is 11 residues long. Trimming stripped 5 bases from V and 5 bases from J, with 7 bases between. The CDR3: CSALSRNTIYF. CDR3 DNA: TGCAGTGCTCTATCACGAAACACCATATATTTT.

The sample holds a few counts of this clonotype. The rearrangement joins TRBV29-1 to TRBJ1-5; TRBD1 matches 7 bases. Germline V lookup: CDR1 SQVTM, CDR2 ANQGSEA. This CDR3 is 13 amino acids long. The V and J ends lost 6 bases and 7 bases, in that order; junction bases with no gene match: 9. The CDR3 sequence: CSVRDSTGQPQHF. The CDR3 bases are TGCAGCGTGAGGGACAGCACGGGGCAGCCCCAGCATTTT.